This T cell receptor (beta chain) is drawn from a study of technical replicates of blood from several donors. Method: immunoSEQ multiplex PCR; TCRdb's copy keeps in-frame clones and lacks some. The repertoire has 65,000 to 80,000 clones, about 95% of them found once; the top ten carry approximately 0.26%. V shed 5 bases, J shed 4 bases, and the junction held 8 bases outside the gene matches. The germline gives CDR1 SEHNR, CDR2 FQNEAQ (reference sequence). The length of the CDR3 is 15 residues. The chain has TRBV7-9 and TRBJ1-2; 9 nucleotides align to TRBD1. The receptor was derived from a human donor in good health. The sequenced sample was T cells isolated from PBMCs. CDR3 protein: CASSPSGTGPYGYTF. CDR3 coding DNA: TGTGCCAGCAGCCCATCCGGGACAGGGCCCTATGGCTACACCTTC.